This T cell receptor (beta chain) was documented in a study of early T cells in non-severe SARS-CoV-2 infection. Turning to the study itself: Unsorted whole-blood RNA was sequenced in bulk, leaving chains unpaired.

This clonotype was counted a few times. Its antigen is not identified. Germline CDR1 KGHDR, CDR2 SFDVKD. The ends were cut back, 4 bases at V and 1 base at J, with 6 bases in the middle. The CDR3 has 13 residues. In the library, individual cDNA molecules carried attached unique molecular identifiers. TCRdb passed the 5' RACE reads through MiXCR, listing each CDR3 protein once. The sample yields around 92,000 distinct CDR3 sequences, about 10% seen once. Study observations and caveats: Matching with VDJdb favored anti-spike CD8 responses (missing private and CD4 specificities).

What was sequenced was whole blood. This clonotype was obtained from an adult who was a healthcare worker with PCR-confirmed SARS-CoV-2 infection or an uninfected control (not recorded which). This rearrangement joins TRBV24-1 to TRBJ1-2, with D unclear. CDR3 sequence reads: CATSDGFNYGYTF. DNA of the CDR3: TGTGCCACCAGTGACGGATTTAACTATGGCTACACCTTC.